Sequencing of this T cell receptor beta chain was carried out in a study of blood T cell repertoires in COVID-19. At the level of the study: Collection of acute and convalescent COVID-19 samples took place in the United States, Italy and Spain. Sources were T cells, B-cell-depleted T cells, or PBMCs; the material itself was cDNA or gDNA.

The CDR3 is 15 residues long. Losses at the gene ends were 4 bases for V and 2 bases for J; bases not matched to a gene: 6. Per germline, CDR1 SGHDT and CDR2 YYEEEE. Original analysis: Amplified reference gene primers provided the basis for estimating nucleated cell counts. Assay used: immunoSEQ multiplex PCR; TCRdb lists only in-frame clones, some missing. The V and J calls and clone size come from that table; D and trimming were worked out from the DNA. The repertoire holds more than 25,000 clones, with 83% as singletons. V is TRBV5-6 and J is TRBJ2-7; 10 positions agree with TRBD2. Sequenced sample: peripheral blood. The sequence came from a man in his sixties or seventies with active COVID-19. CDR3 residues: CASSRGLAATYEQYF. DNA for the CDR3: TGTGCCAGCAGCCGAGGACTAGCGGCTACCTACGAGCAGTACTTC.